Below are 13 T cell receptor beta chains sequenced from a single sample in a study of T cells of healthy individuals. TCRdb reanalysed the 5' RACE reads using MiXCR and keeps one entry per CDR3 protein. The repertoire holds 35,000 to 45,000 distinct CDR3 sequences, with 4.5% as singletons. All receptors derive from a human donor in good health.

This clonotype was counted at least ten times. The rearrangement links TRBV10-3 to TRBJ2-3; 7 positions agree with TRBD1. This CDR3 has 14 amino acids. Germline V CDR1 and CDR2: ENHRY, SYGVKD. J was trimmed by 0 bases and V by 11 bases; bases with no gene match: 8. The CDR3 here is CAARQGTSTDTQYF. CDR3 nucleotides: TGTGCCGCTAGACAGGGAACTAGCACAGATACGCAGTATTTT.

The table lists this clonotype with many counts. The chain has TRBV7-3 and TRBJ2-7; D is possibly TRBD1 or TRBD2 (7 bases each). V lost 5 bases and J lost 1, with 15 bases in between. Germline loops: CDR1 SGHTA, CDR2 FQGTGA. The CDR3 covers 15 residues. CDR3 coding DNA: TGTGCCAGCAGCGAGGGAGGGGGCGGGTCCTACGAGCAGTACTTC. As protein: CASSEGGGGSYEQYF. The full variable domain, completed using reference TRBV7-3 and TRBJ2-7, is GAGVSQTPSNKVTEKGKYVELRCDPISGHTALYWYRQSLGQGPEFLIYFQGTGAADDSGLPNDRFFAVRPEGSVSTLKIQRTERGDSAVYLCASSEGGGGSYEQYFGPGTRLTVT.

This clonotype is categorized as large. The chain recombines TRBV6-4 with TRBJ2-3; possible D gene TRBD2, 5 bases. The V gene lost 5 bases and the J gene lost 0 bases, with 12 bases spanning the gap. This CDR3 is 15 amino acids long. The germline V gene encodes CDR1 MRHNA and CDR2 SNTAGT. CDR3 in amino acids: CASSNDPGSTDTQYF. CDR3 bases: TGTGCCAGCAGTAACGACCCGGGGAGCACAGATACGCAGTATTTT.

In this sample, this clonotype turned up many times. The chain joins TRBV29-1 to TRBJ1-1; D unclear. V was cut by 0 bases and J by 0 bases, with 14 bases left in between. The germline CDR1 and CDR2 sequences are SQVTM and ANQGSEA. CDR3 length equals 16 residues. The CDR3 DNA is TGCAGCGTTGAAGATGTAGTTGCGACATTGAACACTGAAGCTTTCTTT. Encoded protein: CSVEDVVATLNTEAFF.

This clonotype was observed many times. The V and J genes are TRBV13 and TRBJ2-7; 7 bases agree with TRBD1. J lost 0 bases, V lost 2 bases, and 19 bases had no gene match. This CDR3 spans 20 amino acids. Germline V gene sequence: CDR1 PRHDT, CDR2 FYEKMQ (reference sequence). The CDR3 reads CASSLLPTGSNWGASYEQYF. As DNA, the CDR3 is TGTGCCAGCAGCTTACTCCCGACAGGGTCCAATTGGGGCGCCTCCTACGAGCAGTACTTC.

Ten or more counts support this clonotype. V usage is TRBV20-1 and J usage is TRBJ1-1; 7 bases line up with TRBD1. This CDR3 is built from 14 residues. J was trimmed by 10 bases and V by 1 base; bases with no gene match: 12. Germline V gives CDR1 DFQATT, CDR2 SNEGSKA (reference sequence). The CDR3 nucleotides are TGCAGTGCTAGAGGAGAGACAGGGTATCCCGGAGCTTTCTTT. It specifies CSARGETGYPGAFF.

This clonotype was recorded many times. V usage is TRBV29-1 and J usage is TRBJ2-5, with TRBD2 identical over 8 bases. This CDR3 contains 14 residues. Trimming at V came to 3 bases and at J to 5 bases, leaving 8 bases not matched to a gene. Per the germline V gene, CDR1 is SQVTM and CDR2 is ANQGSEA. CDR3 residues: CSVDEAGVRETQYF. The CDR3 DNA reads TGCAGCGTTGACGAAGCGGGGGTGCGGGAGACCCAGTACTTC.

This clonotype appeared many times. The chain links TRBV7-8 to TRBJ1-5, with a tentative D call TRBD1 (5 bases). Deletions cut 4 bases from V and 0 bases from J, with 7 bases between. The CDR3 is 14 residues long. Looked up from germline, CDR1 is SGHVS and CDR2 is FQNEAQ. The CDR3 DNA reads TGTGCCAGCAGCTGGGGGAATAGCAATCAGCCCCAGCATTTT. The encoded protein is CASSWGNSNQPQHF.

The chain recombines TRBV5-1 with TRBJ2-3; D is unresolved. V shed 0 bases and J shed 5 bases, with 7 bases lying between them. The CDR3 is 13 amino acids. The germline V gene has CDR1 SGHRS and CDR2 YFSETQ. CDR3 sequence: CASSLGWGDTQYF. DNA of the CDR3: TGCGCCAGCAGCTTGGGTTGGGGAGATACGCAGTATTTT.

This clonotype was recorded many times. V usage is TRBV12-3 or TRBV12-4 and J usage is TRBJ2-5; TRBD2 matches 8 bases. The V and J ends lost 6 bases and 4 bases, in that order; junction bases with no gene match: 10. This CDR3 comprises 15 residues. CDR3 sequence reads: CASSPPQGLGETQYF. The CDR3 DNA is TGTGCCAGCAGCCCCCCCCAGGGACTAGGAGAGACCCAGTACTTC.

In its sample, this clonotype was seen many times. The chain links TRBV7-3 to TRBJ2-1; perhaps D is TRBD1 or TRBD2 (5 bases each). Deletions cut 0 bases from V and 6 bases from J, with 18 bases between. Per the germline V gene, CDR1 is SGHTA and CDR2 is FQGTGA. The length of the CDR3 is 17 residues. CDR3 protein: CASSLTPPRYGGNEQFF. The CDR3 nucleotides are TGTGCCAGCAGCTTAACGCCCCCGAGGTATGGGGGCAATGAGCAGTTCTTC.

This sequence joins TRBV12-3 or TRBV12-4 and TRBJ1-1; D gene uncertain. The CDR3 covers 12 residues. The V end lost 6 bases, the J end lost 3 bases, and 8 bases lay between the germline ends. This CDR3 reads CASRRLDTEAFF. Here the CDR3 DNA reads TGTGCCAGCAGGCGCCTGGACACTGAAGCTTTCTTT.

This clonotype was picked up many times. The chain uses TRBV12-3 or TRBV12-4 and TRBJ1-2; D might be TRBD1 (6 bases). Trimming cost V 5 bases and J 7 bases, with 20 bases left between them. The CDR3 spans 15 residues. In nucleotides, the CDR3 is TGTGCCAGCAGTCCCACTAAGTCGGGGGCGCCTGGCTACACCTTC. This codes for CASSPTKSGAPGYTF.